This entry lists 10 T cell receptor beta chains sequenced from one sample in a study of beta chain features in type 1 diabetes. Study-wide points: Researchers report that Type 1 diabetes patients had moderately but significantly shorter TCRB CDR3s across all four CD4+ subsets.

The antigens for these receptors are not known. The authors reverse transcribed all of the isolated RNA, so sequencing captured expressed TCRB transcripts. Here immunoSEQ multiplex PCR was the method, and the copy in TCRdb shows in-frame clones only, minus some. This table has almost 350,000 clones, roughly 8.8% appearing once. The sample consisted of central memory CD4+ T cells from blood. Receptors were obtained from a man aged 25-45 years with type 1 diabetes.

A few counts support this clone. This chain uses TRBV7-6 with TRBJ1-5; D is ambiguous. This CDR3 spans 15 amino acids. CDR1 and CDR2 (germline): SGHVS, FNYEAQ. V lost 5 bases and J lost 6, with 17 bases in between. The CDR3 DNA sequence: TGTGCCAGCAGCCTAGGATCAGCCCCGGGTCAGCCCCAGCATTTT. Its translation is CASSLGSAPGQPQHF.

This clone was counted only a few times. The chain recombines TRBV7-2 with TRBJ2-5; 11 positions agree with TRBD2. Germline V lookup: CDR1 SGHTA, CDR2 FQGNSA. V lost 6 bases to trimming and J lost 4 bases; unmatched junction nucleotides: 4. This CDR3 spans 14 amino acids. Written as DNA, the CDR3 is TGTGCCAGCAGTTATAGCGGGGGGGCAGAGACCCAGTACTTC. It encodes CASSYSGGAETQYF. Drawing the rest from reference TRBV7-2 and TRBJ2-5, the complete variable domain is GAGVSQSPSNKVTEKGKDVELRCDPISGHTALYWYRQSLGQGLEFLIYFQGNSAPDKSGLPSDRFSAERTGGSVSTLTIQRTQQEDSAVYLCASSYSGGAETQYFGPGTRLLVL.

This clone was detected only a few times. The CDR3 is CASSPGTVTNEKLFF. The CDR3 DNA follows: TGTGCCAGCAGCCCCGGGACGGTAACTAATGAAAAACTGTTTTTT. The chain carries TRBV6-5 and TRBJ1-4; D is possibly TRBD1 (5 bases). In germline, CDR1 is MNHEY, CDR2 SVGAGI. This CDR3 contains 15 residues. V lost 6 bases and J lost 1, with 12 bases in between.

This clone was seen more than once but under ten times. The J gene is TRBJ1-5, the V gene TRBV27; no firm D call. CDR3 length equals 14 residues. Germline CDR1 is MNHEY and CDR2 is SMNVEV (reference sequence). Trimming removed 6 bases from V and 9 bases from J, with 18 bases in between. Here the CDR3 reads CASRPDASNGPQHF. CDR3 coding DNA: TGTGCCAGCAGACCGGACGCGTCCAACGGGCCCCAGCATTTT.

This clone was seen more than once but under ten times. This rearrangement joins TRBV5-4 to TRBJ2-7; 10 bases match TRBD1. The CDR3 covers 14 residues. J was trimmed by 9 bases and V by 3 bases; bases with no gene match: 9. Germline V gives CDR1 SGHNT, CDR2 YYREEE (reference sequence). The CDR3 bases are TGTGCCAGCAGCTCCCGGGACAGGGGACCGAGGCAGTACTTC. As protein: CASSSRDRGPRQYF.

This chain connects TRBV7-2 to TRBJ2-6, with no clear D. The CDR3 is 13 amino acids. CDR1 and CDR2 (germline): SGHTA, FQGNSA. Trimming took 3 bases from V and 2 from J, leaving 2 bases between them. CDR3 sequence (DNA): TGTGCCAGCAGCTTCGCTGGGGCCAACGTCCTGACTTTC. It codes for CASSFAGANVLTF.

This chain joins TRBV29-1 and TRBJ2-2; D is perhaps TRBD1 or TRBD2 (5 bases each). The CDR3 is made up of 14 amino acids. Germline values: CDR1 SQVTM, CDR2 ANQGSEA. V was pared by 7 bases and J by 0 bases, with 12 bases between. CDR3 in amino acids: CSGLGRSNTGELFF. The DNA of the CDR3 is TGCAGCGGCCTGGGACGGTCGAACACCGGGGAGCTGTTTTTT.

This clone was seen more than once but under ten times. The rearrangement joins TRBV2 to TRBJ1-2; a possible D gene is TRBD1 (6 bases). Trimming pared 6 bases from V and 7 bases from J, leaving 21 bases between. Germline CDR1 SNHLY, CDR2 FYNNEI. The CDR3 extends over 15 amino acids. The CDR3, as DNA: TGTGCCAGCAGCGCCACCCAGACAGGACGGGGTGGCTACACCTTC. Its translation: CASSATQTGRGGYTF.

This clone was seen only a few times. The V gene is TRBV27, the J gene TRBJ2-1; 7 bases fit TRBD1. There are 17 residues in the CDR3. CDR1 and CDR2 from the germline V gene are MNHEY and SMNVEV (reference sequence). Trimming cost V 6 bases and J 2 bases; bases outside gene matches: 13. CDR3 bases: TGTGCCAGCAGGGATACACATTCGGGACAGCCCTACAATGAGCAGTTCTTC. Its protein product is CASRDTHSGQPYNEQFF.

Concerning this clone: This clone may be a read error of a much larger clone one base away. The V gene is TRBV7-2, the J gene TRBJ2-3; D is perhaps TRBD1 or TRBD2 (5 bases each). Germline CDR1 reads SGHTA; CDR2 reads FQGNSA. The CDR3 covers 13 residues. Trimming removed 1 base at V and 5 bases at J, with 7 bases between. The CDR3 is CASSLGGLDTQYF. CDR3 coding DNA: TGTGCCAGCAGCTTAGGGGGGTTAGATACGCAGTATTTT.